This TCR beta chain derives from a study of human T cells and chemical hapten exposure. Study-level information: An approximately 2 cm by approximately 2 cm inner upper arm patch received 2% DPC for sensitization.

Findings and caveats of the study: Healthy individuals' immune responses may differ from those of donors, who had alopecia. In the PT1 data, expanded TCR counts showed a positive correlation with patch test score.

Indicated time point: pre-sensitization, week 0. Noted treatment: therapeutic diphenylcyclopropenone sensitization with weekly scalp DPC. Per the germline V gene, CDR1 is SGHTA and CDR2 is FQGTGA. CDR3 length: 16 amino acids. TCRdb re-analysed the RACE reads in MiXCR, keeping a single row per CDR3 protein. Counted here are 240,000 or so distinct CDR3 sequences, 7.5% to 10% occurring once; the ten biggest clones make up 2% to 2.5%. Remarks on this clonotype: The antigen remains undetermined. This sequence may be a read error, since a much larger clone differs from it by one base.

The rearrangement links TRBV7-3 to TRBJ1-6, with D perhaps matching TRBD1 (5 bases). The receptor was derived from a woman aged 40 to 49 with alopecia areata. Some clones in this sample may be carry-over from other donors' samples. The material sequenced was whole blood, taken in connection with sensitization to the hapten diphenylcyclopropenone (DPC). This chain's CDR3 is CASSASGRAGNSPFHF. The CDR3 DNA follows: TGTGCCAGCAGCGCAAGTGGCAGGGCTGGGAATTCACCCTTCCACTTT.